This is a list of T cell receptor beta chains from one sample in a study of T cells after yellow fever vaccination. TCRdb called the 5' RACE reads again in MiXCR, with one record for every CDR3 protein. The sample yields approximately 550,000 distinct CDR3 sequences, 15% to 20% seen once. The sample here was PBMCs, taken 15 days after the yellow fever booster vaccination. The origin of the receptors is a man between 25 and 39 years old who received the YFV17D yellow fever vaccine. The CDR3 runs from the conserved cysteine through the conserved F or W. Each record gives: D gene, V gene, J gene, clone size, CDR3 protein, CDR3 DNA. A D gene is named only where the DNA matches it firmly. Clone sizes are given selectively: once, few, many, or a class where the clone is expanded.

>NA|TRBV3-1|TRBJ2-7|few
CASSLRSAIVDEQYF
TGTGCCAGCAGCCTGAGGTCCGCTATTGTTGACGAGCAGTACTTC
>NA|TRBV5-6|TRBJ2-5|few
CASSLGLEGTQYF
TGTGCCAGCAGCTTGGGGTTAGAGGGGACCCAGTACTTC
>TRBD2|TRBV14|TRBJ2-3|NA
CASSRTSRADTQYF
TGTGCCAGCAGCCGGACTAGCAGGGCAGATACGCAGTATTTT
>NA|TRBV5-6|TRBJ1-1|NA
CASRSREDTEAFF
TGTGCCAGCCGTAGCCGGGAGGACACTGAAGCTTTCTTT
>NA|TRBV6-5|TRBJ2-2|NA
CASSYSSGSTGELFF
TGTGCCAGCAGTTACAGTAGCGGCAGCACCGGGGAGCTGTTTTTT
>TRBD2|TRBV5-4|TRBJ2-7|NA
CASSPGGGSSSYEQYF
TGTGCCAGCAGCCCCGGGGGGGGGTCGAGCTCCTACGAGCAGTACTTC
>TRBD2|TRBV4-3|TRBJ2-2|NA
CASSHLAGSNTGELFF
TGCGCCAGCAGCCATCTAGCGGGCTCGAACACCGGGGAGCTGTTTTTT
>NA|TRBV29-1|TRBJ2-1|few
CSEGGKGYNEQFF
TGCAGCGAAGGGGGAAAGGGATACAATGAGCAGTTCTTC
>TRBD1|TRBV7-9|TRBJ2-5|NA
CASSFDRGQETQYF
TGTGCCAGCAGCTTTGACAGGGGACAAGAGACCCAGTACTTC
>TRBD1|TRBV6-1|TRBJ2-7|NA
CASSPGQGKGWEQYF
TGTGCCAGCAGCCCCGGACAGGGAAAAGGGTGGGAGCAGTACTTC
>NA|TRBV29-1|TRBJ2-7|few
CSVRFGNSGNEQYF
TGCAGCGTTCGGTTTGGTAACTCAGGGAACGAGCAGTACTTC
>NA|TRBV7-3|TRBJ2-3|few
CASEIYTDTQYF
TGTGCCAGCGAGATCTACACAGATACGCAGTATTTT
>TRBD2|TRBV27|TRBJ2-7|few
CASSLLRTSGAYEQYF
TGTGCCAGCAGTCTACTGAGGACTAGCGGAGCCTACGAGCAGTACTTC
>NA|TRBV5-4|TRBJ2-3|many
CASSLAAGGIGTDTQYF
TGTGCCAGCAGCTTGGCCGCCGGGGGAATCGGCACAGATACGCAGTATTTT
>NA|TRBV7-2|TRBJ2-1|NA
CASSSVGGGRGNEQFF
TGTGCCAGCAGCTCCGTTGGGGGCGGGAGAGGGAATGAGCAGTTCTTC
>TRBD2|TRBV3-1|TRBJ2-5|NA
CASSRILAGKETQYF
TGTGCCAGCAGCCGAATTCTAGCGGGGAAAGAGACCCAGTACTTC
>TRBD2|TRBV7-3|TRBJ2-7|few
CASSPGTSVLDPSYEQYF
TGTGCCAGCAGCCCCGGGACTAGCGTGTTAGACCCTTCCTACGAGCAGTACTTC
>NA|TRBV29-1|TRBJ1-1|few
CSVEGPNEAFF
TGCAGCGTTGAAGGCCCAAATGAAGCTTTCTTT
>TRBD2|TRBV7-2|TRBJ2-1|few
CASSRRLAGGRDNEQFF
TGTGCCAGCAGCCGCCGACTAGCGGGAGGGCGGGACAATGAGCAGTTCTTC
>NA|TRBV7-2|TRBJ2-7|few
CASSPSWDEQYF
TGTGCCAGCAGCCCGAGCTGGGACGAGCAGTACTTC
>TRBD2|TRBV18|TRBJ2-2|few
CASSPFWLAGYGGELFF
TGTGCCAGCTCACCATTTTGGCTAGCGGGATATGGCGGGGAGCTGTTTTTT
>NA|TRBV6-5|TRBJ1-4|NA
CASSYSSGLGRPFDEKLFF
TGTGCCAGCAGTTACTCGAGCGGCCTCGGACGCCCTTTTGATGAAAAACTGTTTTTT
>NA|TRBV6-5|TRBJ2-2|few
CASRSPTGELFF
TGTGCCAGCAGAAGCCCCACCGGGGAGCTGTTTTTT
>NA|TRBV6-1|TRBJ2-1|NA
CASSGVWGYNEQFF
TGTGCCAGCAGTGGGGTTTGGGGCTACAATGAGCAGTTCTTC
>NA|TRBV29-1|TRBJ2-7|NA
CSVEGQGKYEQYF
TGCAGCGTTGAAGGGCAGGGGAAATACGAGCAGTACTTC
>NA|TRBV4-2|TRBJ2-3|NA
CASSQGSSDTQYF
TGTGCCAGCAGCCAAGGGTCTTCAGATACGCAGTATTTT